This record concerns one T cell receptor beta chain sequence. Its specificity is unknown. This CDR3 is 12 amino acids long. V was shortened by 10 bases and J by 3 bases, with 10 bases between the two germline ends. Germline V gives CDR1 MNHNS, CDR2 SASEGT. The sample is drawn from a study of CD8 T cells in Susac syndrome. Study-level results: TCR sequencing and HLA analysis covered a relatively small number of individuals.

Sequencing of TCR beta, carried out with a high-throughput approach, was applied to CD8+ and CD4+ T cells from the blood. Purification of the CD8+ and CD4+ T cells relied on negative isolation, and TEMRA cells underwent FACS enrichment. Reverse transcription of roughly 0.45 to 1 ug RNA used random hexamers. With immunoSEQ multiplex PCR, TCR beta CDR3 was amplified across 54 Vbeta and 13 Jbeta. In TCRdb, the immunoSEQ multiplex PCR reads were re-called with MiXCR into one record per CDR3 protein. The sample comprises a few hundred thousand distinct CDR3 sequences, about 96% of which are singletons, and 0.095% rests with the top ten.

V is TRBV6-1 and J is TRBJ1-5; TRBD1 is a possible D gene (5 bases). This TCR was sampled from a human donor with multiple sclerosis. The sequenced sample consisted of CD4+ T cells from PBMCs. The CDR3 loop reads CATQGFNQPQHF. The CDR3 DNA follows: TGTGCCACTCAGGGTTTCAATCAGCCCCAGCATTTT.